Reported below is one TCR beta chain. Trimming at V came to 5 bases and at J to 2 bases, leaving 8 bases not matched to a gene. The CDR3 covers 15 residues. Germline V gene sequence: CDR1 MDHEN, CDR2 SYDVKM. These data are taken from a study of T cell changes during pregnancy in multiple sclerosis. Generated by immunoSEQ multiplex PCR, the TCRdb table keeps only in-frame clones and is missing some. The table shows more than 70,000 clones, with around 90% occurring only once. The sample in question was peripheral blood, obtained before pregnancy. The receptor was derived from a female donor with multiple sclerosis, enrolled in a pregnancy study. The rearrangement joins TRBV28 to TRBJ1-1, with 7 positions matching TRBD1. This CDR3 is CASSPLTGDNTEAFF. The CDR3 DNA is TGTGCCAGCAGTCCCCTCACAGGGGACAACACTGAAGCTTTCTTT.